This entry is about one T cell receptor (beta chain). The source of the sample is a study of blood T cell repertoires in COVID-19. Across the whole study: Italy, Spain and the United States were the sources of the convalescent and acute COVID-19 samples. T cells, B-cell-depleted T cells, or PBMCs provided the cDNA or gDNA that served as material.

Per the germline V gene, CDR1 is MNHEY and CDR2 is SVGAGI. J lost 6 bases, V lost 6 bases, and 9 bases had no gene match. The CDR3 is made up of 15 amino acids. Sequenced by immunoSEQ multiplex PCR; TCRdb stores in-frame clones only, minus some. This table has just over 650,000 clones, approximately 90% appearing once. The clonotype comes from a woman aged 18-35 years with acute or convalescent COVID-19. Sequences were obtained from peripheral blood. The chain is built from TRBV6-5 and TRBJ2-7, with 12 bases aligning to TRBD1. The CDR3 sequence: CASRSRDRGQSEQYF. The CDR3 bases are TGTGCCAGCAGGAGCCGGGACAGGGGGCAAAGCGAGCAGTACTTC.